These T cell receptor beta chains were read from a single sample in a study of blood T cell repertoires in COVID-19. The assay was immunoSEQ multiplex PCR, and TCRdb's table has in-frame clones only and misses some. The profile covers 180,000 or so clones, with 60% to 85% appearing a single time and around 7.9% taken by the ten largest. The sequencing input was peripheral blood. The receptor set was obtained from a woman aged 50 to 60 with active or convalescent COVID-19. Each CDR3 is given with its conserved first and last residue. D genes are given only for firm matches. Expanded clones are given a class, and other clones once, few, many or no size at all.

j_call d_call v_call clone_size cdr3_nt cdr3_aa
TRBJ2-5 . TRBV19 . TGTGCCAGTAGTATCTCGGCAGGGGATGGGTGGGAGACCCAGTACTTC CASSISAGDGWETQYF
TRBJ2-1 TRBD2 TRBV29-1 . TGCAGCGCGACCTCGGGGGGGCCAAGCGATGAGCAGTTCTTC CSATSGGPSDEQFF
TRBJ1-2 TRBD1 TRBV9 . TGTGCCAGCAGCCCGCGGGACAGGGGGCCCCTCAGCTATGGCTACACCTTC CASSPRDRGPLSYGYTF
TRBJ2-5 TRBD1 TRBV5-3 few TGTGCCAGAAGCGAGGATACAGGGGGGAGAGAGACCCAGTACTTC CARSEDTGGRETQYF
TRBJ2-1 . TRBV12-3/TRBV12-4 few TGTGCCAGCAGGAGAGCAGGGTACAATGAGCAGTTCTTC CASRRAGYNEQFF
TRBJ1-2 . TRBV7-9 few TGTGCCAGCAGCTTAAACCCTTCAGGGTCTGATGGCTACACCTTC CASSLNPSGSDGYTF
TRBJ1-5 . TRBV23-1 . TGCGCCAGCAGTCCTGGGAGGGCTCATCAGCCCCAGCATTTT CASSPGRAHQPQHF
TRBJ2-7 TRBD1 TRBV12-3/TRBV12-4 . TGTGCCAGCGGGACAGGGGAGAGTTTCGAGCAGTACTTC CASGTGESFEQYF
TRBJ2-7 . TRBV4-2 . TGTGCCAGCAGCCAAGAACGCCTAGCCTACGAGCAGTACTTC CASSQERLAYEQYF
TRBJ2-3 . TRBV20-1 few TGCAGTGCTGGGGAGGCAGATACGCAGTATTTT CSAGEADTQYF
TRBJ1-1 . TRBV12-3/TRBV12-4 . TGTGCCAGCCTTACTCCAGGGCAAGCTTTCTTT CASLTPGQAFF
TRBJ2-2 . TRBV6-5 . TGTGCCAGCGCAGGGTTTTTGGCCGGGGAGCTGTTTTTT CASAGFLAGELFF
TRBJ1-1 . TRBV19 few TGTGCCAGTAGTTCTGGAAGGGCAGGGCAGAACACTGAAGCTTTCTTT CASSSGRAGQNTEAFF
TRBJ1-1 TRBD1 TRBV24-1 . TGTGCCACCAGTGACCACAGGACAGGGGGAGCCATGAACACTGAAGCTTTCTTT CATSDHRTGGAMNTEAFF
TRBJ2-1 TRBD2 TRBV7-3 . TGTGCCAGCAGCTTTTCACCTGCTAGCGGGGGGGATAATGAGCAGTTCTTC CASSFSPASGGDNEQFF
TRBJ1-4 TRBD1 TRBV6-5 few TGTGCCAGTTTCAGGGGGAGGACTAATGAAAAACTGTTTTTT CASFRGRTNEKLFF
TRBJ2-7 . TRBV19 . TGTGCCAGTAGTACTAGCTCTCCCGGGACTCGTCCTCACGAGCAGTACTTC CASSTSSPGTRPHEQYF
TRBJ1-1 TRBD1 TRBV19 . TGTGCCAGTAGGAGGGAAGGGGGCTTATTAACTGAAGCTTTCTTT CASRREGGLLTEAFF
TRBJ1-1 . TRBV30 few TGTGCCTGGGAGCGTCAGGGGACGGGCACTGAAGCTTTCTTT CAWERQGTGTEAFF
TRBJ2-7 TRBD2 TRBV7-2 . TGTGCCAGCAGCTTCGGGAGGGACCTCTACGAGCAGTACTTC CASSFGRDLYEQYF
TRBJ1-1 . TRBV29-1 . TGCAGCGTTGTTTGGGGCAAGGAAGCTTTCTTT CSVVWGKEAFF
TRBJ1-3 . TRBV18 . TGTGCCAGCTCACAACCGGGGCTGAGCTCTGGAAACACCATATATTTT CASSQPGLSSGNTIYF
TRBJ2-7 . TRBV7-9 . TGTGCCAGCAGCCCCACCCCAGGGTTCGAGCAGTACTTC CASSPTPGFEQYF
TRBJ2-7 TRBD2 TRBV28 . TGTGCCAGCAAGACTCTAGCGGGCCCCTCCTACGAGCAGTACTTC CASKTLAGPSYEQYF
TRBJ1-5 TRBD1 TRBV9 . TGTGCCAGCAGCGCTACGGACAGGGTTGGGCAGCCCCAGCATTTT CASSATDRVGQPQHF
TRBJ1-2 TRBD1 TRBV10-3 . TGTGCCATCAGTGACGGCAGGGGGAACTATGGCTACACCTTC CAISDGRGNYGYTF
TRBJ1-1 TRBD1 TRBV19 . TGTGCCAGTAGCCCCCCGGGACAGGGGGTGAACACTGAAGCTTTCTTT CASSPPGQGVNTEAFF
TRBJ1-5 . TRBV6-5 . TGTGCCAGCAGCGGAAGGGGGATCAATCAGCCCCAGCATTTT CASSGRGINQPQHF
TRBJ2-5 TRBD2 TRBV25-1 . TGTGCCAGCAGGAGGAGCGGGGGGCTACAAGAGACCCAGTACTTC CASRRSGGLQETQYF
TRBJ1-4 TRBD1 TRBV4-3 . TGCGCCAGCAGCCCGCGACCCCCGGGACAGGGGGATGAAAAACTGTTTTTT CASSPRPPGQGDEKLFF
TRBJ2-5 TRBD2 TRBV19 . TGTGCCAGTAGTACAGATACTAGCGGGAGTTTAGGAGAGACCCAGTACTTC CASSTDTSGSLGETQYF
TRBJ2-1 . TRBV27 few TGTGCCATCGGGACTAATGAGCAGTTCTTC CAIGTNEQFF
TRBJ2-1 TRBD2 TRBV11-2 . TGTGCCAGCAGCCTAGAGGGGCTAGCGGGAGGGCCTAAGACCTACAATGAGCAGTTCTTC CASSLEGLAGGPKTYNEQFF
TRBJ1-2 . TRBV3-1/TRBV3-2 . TGTGCCAGCAGCCAAGGCAGCGAATATGGCTACACCTTC CASSQGSEYGYTF
TRBJ1-1 . TRBV6-2/TRBV6-3 . TGTGCCAGCAGCCAACCGGGTATTATTTTGGAAGCTTTCTTT CASSQPGIILEAFF